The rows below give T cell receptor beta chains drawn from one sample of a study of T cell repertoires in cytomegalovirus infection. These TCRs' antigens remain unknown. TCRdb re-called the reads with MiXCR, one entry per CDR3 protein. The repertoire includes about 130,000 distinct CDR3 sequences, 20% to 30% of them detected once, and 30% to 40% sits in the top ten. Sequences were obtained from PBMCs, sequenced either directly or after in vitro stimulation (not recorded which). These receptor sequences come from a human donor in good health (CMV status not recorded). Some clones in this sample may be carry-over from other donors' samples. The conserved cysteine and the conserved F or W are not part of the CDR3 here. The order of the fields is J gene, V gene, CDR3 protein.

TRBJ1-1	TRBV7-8	ASSFPPPGQGVTEAF
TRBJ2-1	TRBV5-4	ASSLGRDRGRNEQF
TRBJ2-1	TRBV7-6	ASSLAGRTRPFTGSAYLVEQF
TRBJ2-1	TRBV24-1	ATSVRNEQF
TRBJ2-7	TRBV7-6	ASTPGGRENEQY
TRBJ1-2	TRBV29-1	SVRNGNYGYT
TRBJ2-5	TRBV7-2	ASSFTRQETQY
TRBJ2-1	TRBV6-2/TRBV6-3	ASSYSRLQGEQF
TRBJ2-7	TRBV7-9	ASSLRGYEQY
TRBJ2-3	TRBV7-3	ASSLGALSADTQY
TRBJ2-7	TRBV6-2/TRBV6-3	ASSYSSVSVYEQY
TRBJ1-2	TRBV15	ATSRDSDYRYGYT
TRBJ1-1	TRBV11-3	ASSLDQEGRAF
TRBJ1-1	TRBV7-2	ASSLQTGNTEAF
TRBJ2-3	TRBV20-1	SASLAGGPGTDTQY
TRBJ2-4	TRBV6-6	ASREGGGGRAKNIQY
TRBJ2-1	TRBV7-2	ASSLYRNEQF
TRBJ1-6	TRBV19	ATQRGSHSPLH
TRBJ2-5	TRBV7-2	ASSRDRSQETQY
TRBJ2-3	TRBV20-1	SASEREWTDTQY
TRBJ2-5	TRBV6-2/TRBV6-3	ATEGIAETQY
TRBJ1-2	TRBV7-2	ASSLGKFWYGYT
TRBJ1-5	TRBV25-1	ASSARGTGNQPQH
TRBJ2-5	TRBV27	ASSFRGTSGRLQETQY
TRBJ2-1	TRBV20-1	SARDYRSVYNEQF
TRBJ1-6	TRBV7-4	ASSTEQVKALH
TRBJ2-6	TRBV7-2	ASREGGYGANVLT
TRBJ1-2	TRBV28	ASSSPPDYGYT
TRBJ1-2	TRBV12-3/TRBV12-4	ASSLGQGAYPNYGYT
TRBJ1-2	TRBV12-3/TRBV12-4	ASSQNSDYGYT
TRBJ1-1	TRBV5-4	ASSLGEGRKAF
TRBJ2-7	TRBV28	ASSIPGTGLYEQY
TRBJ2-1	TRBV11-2	ASSHGLAVSYNEQF
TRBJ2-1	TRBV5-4	ASSLISSYNEQF
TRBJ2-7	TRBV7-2	ASSLGGELYEQY
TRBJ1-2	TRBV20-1	SASTRGPQSGYT
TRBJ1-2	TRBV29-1	SDRQGTYGYT
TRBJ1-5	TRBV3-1	ASSQDFTGGQPQH
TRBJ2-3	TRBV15	ATSTRTGRDTQY
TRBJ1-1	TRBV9	ASSAGMGEMNTEAF
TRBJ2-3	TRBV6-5	ASSGKTSGIRSTDTQY
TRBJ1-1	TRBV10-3	AISAQGGNTEAF
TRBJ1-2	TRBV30	AGSRESNYGYT
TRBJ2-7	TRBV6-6	ASTDFGQGNEQY
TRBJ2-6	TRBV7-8	ASSRGGANVLT
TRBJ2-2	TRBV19	ASDRYTGELF
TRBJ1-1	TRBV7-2	ASKKPGANTEAF
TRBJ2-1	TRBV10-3	AIKSSGSPYNEQF
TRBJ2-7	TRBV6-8	ASSYTGTVSYEQY
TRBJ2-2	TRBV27	ASSLSLGHSSTGELF
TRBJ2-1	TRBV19	ASSIRAQNEQF
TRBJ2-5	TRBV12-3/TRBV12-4	ASSIGTGEAQY
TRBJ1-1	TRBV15	ATSPKGPYTEAF
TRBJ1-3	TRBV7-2	ATTVGTSGNTIY
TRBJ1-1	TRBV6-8	ASRRRGAYEAF
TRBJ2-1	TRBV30	AWRRQEQF
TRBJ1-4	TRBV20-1	SAQQGTGLEKLF
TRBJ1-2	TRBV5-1	ASSLAGFDYGYT
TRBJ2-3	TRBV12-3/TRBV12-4	ASSFGVGLAGGREDTQY